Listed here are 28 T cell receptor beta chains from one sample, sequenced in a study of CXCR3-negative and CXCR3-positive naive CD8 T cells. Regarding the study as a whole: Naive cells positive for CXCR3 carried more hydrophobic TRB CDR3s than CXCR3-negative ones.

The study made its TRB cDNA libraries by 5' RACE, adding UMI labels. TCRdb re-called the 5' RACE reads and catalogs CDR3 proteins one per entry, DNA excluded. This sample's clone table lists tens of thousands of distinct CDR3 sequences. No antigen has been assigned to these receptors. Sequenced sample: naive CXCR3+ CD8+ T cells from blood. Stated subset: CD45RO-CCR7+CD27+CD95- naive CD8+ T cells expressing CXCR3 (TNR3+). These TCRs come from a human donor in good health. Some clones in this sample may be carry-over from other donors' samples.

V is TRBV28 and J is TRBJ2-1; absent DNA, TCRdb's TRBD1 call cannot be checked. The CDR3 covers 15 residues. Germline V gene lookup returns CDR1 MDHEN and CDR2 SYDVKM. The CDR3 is CASSLLEGSPDEQFF. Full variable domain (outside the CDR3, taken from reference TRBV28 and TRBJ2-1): DVKVTQSSRYLVKRTGEKVFLECVQDMDHENMFWYRQDPGLGLRLIYFSYDVKMKEKGDIPEGYSVSREKKERFSLILESASTNQTSMYLCASSLLEGSPDEQFFGPGTRLTVL.

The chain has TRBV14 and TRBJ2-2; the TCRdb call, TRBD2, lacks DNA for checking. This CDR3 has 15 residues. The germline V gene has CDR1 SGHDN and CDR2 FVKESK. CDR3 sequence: CASSQNYRDDGELFF.

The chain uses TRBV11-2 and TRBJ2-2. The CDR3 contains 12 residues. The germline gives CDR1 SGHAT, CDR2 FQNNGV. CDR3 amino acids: CASSLAAGELFF.

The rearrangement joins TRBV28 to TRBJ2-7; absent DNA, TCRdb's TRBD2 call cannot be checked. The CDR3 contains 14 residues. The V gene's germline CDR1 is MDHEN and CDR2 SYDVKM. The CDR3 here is CASNPSGRRDEQYF. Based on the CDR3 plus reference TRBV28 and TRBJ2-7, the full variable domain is DVKVTQSSRYLVKRTGEKVFLECVQDMDHENMFWYRQDPGLGLRLIYFSYDVKMKEKGDIPEGYSVSREKKERFSLILESASTNQTSMYLCASNPSGRRDEQYFGPGTRLTVT.

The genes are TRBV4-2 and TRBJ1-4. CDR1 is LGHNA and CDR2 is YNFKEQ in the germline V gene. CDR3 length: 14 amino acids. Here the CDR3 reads CASGVEATNEKLFF.

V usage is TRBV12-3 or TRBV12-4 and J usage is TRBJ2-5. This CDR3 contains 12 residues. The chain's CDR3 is CASSLNGETQYF.

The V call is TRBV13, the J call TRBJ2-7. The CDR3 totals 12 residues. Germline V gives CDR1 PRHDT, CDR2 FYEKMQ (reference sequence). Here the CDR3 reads CASSLSGYEQYF.

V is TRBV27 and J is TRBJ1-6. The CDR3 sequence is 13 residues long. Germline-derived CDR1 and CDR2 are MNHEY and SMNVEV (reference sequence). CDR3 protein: CASSLSTPHALHF.

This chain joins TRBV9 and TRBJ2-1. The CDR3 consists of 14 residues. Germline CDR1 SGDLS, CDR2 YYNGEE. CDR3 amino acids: CASSVYPENNEQFF.

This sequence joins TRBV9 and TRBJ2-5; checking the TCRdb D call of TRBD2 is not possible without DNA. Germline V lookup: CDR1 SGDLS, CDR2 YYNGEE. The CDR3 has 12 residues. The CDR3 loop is CASSRGGETQYF. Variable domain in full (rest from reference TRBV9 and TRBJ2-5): DSGVTQTPKHLITATGQRVTLRCSPRSGDLSVYWYQQSLDQGLQFLIQYYNGEERAKGNILERFSAQQFPDLHSELNLSSLELGDSALYFCASSRGGETQYFGPGTRLLVL.

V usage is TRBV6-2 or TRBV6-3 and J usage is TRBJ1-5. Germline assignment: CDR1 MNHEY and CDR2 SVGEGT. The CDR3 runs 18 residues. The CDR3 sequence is CASSPDIVGTSPNQPQHF.

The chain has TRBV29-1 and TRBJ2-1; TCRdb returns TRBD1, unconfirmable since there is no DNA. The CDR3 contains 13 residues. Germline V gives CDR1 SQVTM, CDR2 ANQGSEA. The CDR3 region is CSVEAGAGNEQFF.

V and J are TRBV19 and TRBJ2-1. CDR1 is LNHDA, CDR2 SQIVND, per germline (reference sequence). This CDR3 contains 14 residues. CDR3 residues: CASSIGGDGNEQFF.

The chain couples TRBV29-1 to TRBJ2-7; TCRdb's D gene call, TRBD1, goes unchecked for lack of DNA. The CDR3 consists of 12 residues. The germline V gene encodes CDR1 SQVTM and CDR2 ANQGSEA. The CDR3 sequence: CSVVTGAQEQYF.

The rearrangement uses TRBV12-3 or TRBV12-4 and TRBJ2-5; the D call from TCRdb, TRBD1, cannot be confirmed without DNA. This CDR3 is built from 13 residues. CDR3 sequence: CASSFPGQETQYF.

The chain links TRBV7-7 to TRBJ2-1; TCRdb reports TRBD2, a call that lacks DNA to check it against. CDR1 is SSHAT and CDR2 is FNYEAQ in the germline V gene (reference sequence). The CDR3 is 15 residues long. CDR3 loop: CASSLGQREYNEQFF.

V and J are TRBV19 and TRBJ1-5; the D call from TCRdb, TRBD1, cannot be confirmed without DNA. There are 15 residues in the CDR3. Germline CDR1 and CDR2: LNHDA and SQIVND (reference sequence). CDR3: CASSIQGFGNQPQHF. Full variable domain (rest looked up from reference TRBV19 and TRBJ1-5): DGGITQSPKYLFRKEGQNVTLSCEQNLNHDAMYWYRQDPGQGLRLIYYSQIVNDFQKGDIAEGYSVSREKKESFPLTVTSAQKNPTAFYLCASSIQGFGNQPQHFGDGTRLSIL.

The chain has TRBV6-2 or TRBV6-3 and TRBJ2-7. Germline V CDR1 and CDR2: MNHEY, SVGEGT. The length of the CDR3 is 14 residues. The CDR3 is CASSYGTDSYEQYF.

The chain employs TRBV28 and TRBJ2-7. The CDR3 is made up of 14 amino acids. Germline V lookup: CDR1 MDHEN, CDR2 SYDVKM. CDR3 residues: CASIVSRSSYEQYF. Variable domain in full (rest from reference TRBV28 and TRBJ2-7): DVKVTQSSRYLVKRTGEKVFLECVQDMDHENMFWYRQDPGLGLRLIYFSYDVKMKEKGDIPEGYSVSREKKERFSLILESASTNQTSMYLCASIVSRSSYEQYFGPGTRLTVT.

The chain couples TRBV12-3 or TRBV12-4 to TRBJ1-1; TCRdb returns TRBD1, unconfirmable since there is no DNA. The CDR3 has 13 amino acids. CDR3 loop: CASSDRVGTEAFF.

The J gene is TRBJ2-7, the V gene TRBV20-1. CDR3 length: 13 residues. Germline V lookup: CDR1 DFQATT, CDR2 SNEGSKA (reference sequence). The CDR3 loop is CSASLSATYEQYF.

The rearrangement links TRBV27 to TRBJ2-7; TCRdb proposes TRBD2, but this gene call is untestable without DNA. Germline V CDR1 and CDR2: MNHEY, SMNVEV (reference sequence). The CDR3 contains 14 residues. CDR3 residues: CASSSGTTFYEQYF.

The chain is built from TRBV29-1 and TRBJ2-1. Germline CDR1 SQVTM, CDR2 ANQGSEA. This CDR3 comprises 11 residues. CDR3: CSVEQYNEQFF.

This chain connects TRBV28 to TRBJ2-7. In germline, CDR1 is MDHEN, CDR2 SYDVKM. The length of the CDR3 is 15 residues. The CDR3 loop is CASSLWAGETHEQYF.

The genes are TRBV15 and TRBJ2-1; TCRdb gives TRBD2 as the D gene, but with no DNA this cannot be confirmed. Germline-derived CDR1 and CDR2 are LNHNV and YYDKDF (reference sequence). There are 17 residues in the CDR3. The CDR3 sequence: CATSRDRTSGRWNEQFF.

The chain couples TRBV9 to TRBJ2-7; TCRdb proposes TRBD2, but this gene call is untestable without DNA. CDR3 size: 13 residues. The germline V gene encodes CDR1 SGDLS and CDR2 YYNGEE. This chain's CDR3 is CASSAEGSHEQYF. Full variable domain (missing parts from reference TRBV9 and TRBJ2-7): DSGVTQTPKHLITATGQRVTLRCSPRSGDLSVYWYQQSLDQGLQFLIQYYNGEERAKGNILERFSAQQFPDLHSELNLSSLELGDSALYFCASSAEGSHEQYFGPGTRLTVT.

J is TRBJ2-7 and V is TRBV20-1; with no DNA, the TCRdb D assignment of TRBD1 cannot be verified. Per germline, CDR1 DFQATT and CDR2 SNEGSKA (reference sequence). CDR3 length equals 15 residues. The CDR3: CSAREVARASYEQYF.

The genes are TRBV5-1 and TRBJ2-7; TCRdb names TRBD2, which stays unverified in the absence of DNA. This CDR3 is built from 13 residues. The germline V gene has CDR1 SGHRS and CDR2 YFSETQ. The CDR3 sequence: CASSLRVGGEQYF.